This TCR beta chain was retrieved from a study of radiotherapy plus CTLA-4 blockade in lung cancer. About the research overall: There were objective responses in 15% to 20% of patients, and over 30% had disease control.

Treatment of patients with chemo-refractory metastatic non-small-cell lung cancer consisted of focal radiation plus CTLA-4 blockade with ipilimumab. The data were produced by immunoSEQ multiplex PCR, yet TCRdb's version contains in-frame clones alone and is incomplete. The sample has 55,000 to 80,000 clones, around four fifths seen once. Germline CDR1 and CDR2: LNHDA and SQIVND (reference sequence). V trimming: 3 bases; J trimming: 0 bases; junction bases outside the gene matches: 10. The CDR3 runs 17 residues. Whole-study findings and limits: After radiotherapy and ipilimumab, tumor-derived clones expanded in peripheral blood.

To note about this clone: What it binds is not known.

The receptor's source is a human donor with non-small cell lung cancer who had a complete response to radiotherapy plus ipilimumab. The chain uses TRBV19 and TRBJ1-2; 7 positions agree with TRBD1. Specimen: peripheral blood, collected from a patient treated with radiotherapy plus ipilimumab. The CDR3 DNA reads TGTGCCAGTAGTATCGAGGTTGGGACAGAAACTAACTATGGCTACACCTTC. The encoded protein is CASSIEVGTETNYGYTF.